This passage covers 13 T cell receptor beta chains from one sample sequenced in a study of CD8+ T cells in alopecia areata. Sequencing used cDNA as its template, made by extracting RNA and reverse transcribing it. Measured with immunoSEQ multiplex PCR; TCRdb has only the in-frame clones, and not every one. This table holds some 200,000 clones, 50% to 60% found once. The sequencing here drew on CD4+ T cells sorted from blood, taken at week 0. The receptors come from a human donor with alopecia areata.

The chain recombines TRBV20-1 with TRBJ2-1; D uncertain. The germline V gene encodes CDR1 DFQATT and CDR2 SNEGSKA (reference sequence). Trimming removed 3 bases at V and 13 bases at J, with 10 bases between. CDR3 length equals 10 residues. The CDR3 here is CSASPTVQFF. CDR3 in DNA: TGCAGTGCTAGCCCGACCGTCCAGTTCTTC.

In its sample, this clone was seen a few times. This chain links TRBV29-1 with TRBJ2-3; D is ambiguous. Trimming took 7 bases from V and 1 from J, leaving 15 bases between them. The CDR3 runs to 14 residues. Looked up from germline, CDR1 is SQVTM and CDR2 is ANQGSEA. The CDR3 loop reads CSGSVRIRTDTQYF. The CDR3 nucleotides are TGCAGCGGATCGGTTCGTATCCGCACAGATACGCAGTATTTT.

The chain recombines TRBV4-1 with TRBJ2-7, with 10 bases that match TRBD2. CDR1 is MGHRA, CDR2 YSYEKL, per germline. The CDR3 consists of 16 residues. The V gene end was trimmed by 2 bases and the J gene end by 9 bases; junction bases not matched to a gene: 13. As DNA, the CDR3 is TGCGCCAGCAGCCAACAGGGTGGTCTAGCGGGGGCCATGCAGTACTTC. It codes for CASSQQGGLAGAMQYF.

The chain combines TRBV29-1 with TRBJ1-1; tentative D call: TRBD1 (6 bases). The length of the CDR3 is 13 residues. Trimming removed 6 bases at V and 1 base at J, with 12 bases between. Germline CDR1 reads SQVTM; CDR2 reads ANQGSEA. This chain's CDR3 is CSVGQTPNTEAFF. The CDR3 DNA reads TGCAGCGTCGGACAGACCCCGAACACTGAAGCTTTCTTT.

V is TRBV9 and J is TRBJ1-6, with 7 bases aligning to TRBD1. The CDR3 consists of 14 residues. CDR1 is SGDLS, CDR2 YYNGEE, per germline. Trimming at V came to 1 base and at J to 13 bases, leaving 8 bases not matched to a gene. CDR3 loop: CASSVSGTASPLHF. As DNA, the CDR3 is TGTGCCAGCAGCGTAAGTGGGACAGCCTCTCCCCTCCACTTT.

This sequence joins TRBV27 and TRBJ1-5; TRBD1 aligns across 8 bases. This CDR3 spans 14 amino acids. Germline CDR1 and CDR2: MNHEY and SMNVEV (reference sequence). Unmatched junction bases numbered 1, after V lost 4 bases and J lost 2 bases. The CDR3 nucleotides read TGTGCCAGCAGTTGGGGACAGGGCAATCAGCCCCAGCATTTT. Encoded protein: CASSWGQGNQPQHF.

There are a few counts of this clone. The chain carries TRBV7-2 and TRBJ1-6, with D possibly being TRBD1 (6 bases). Trimming took off 2 bases at V and 7 bases at J, with 15 bases between the two ends. This CDR3 has 16 residues. Germline CDR1 SGHTA, CDR2 FQGNSA. The CDR3 DNA reads TGTGCCAGCAGCTTAACCCTTGACAGGCTGAATTCACCCCTCCACTTT. This encodes CASSLTLDRLNSPLHF. Supplemented by reference TRBV7-2 and TRBJ1-6, the full variable domain reads GAGVSQSPSNKVTEKGKDVELRCDPISGHTALYWYRQSLGQGLEFLIYFQGNSAPDKSGLPSDRFSAERTGGSVSTLTIQRTQQEDSAVYLCASSLTLDRLNSPLHFGNGTRLTVT.

This clone was observed a handful of times. The V gene is TRBV7-2, the J gene TRBJ2-3; D is unresolved. The CDR3 spans 14 residues. Between the trimmed V and J ends, which lost 5 bases and 5 bases, there was a span of 14 bases. CDR1 is SGHTA, CDR2 FQGNSA, per germline. DNA of the CDR3: TGTGCCAGCAGCCCGGGTGTGGGGATAGATACGCAGTATTTT. Encoded protein: CASSPGVGIDTQYF.

The chain uses TRBV14 and TRBJ1-6; D remains ambiguous. Trimming took off 5 bases at V and 11 bases at J, with 19 bases between the two ends. The CDR3 runs to 15 residues. Germline V lookup: CDR1 SGHDN, CDR2 FVKESK. CDR3 coding DNA: TGTGCCAGCAGCATGTACCAAGGAATACGGGCACCCCTCCACTTT. Encoded protein: CASSMYQGIRAPLHF.

The J gene is TRBJ1-4, the V gene TRBV25-1; TRBD1 matches at 7 bases. The CDR3 loop spans 15 amino acids. V dropped 3 bases and J dropped 6; count of bases not matched to a gene: 7. Per germline, CDR1 MGHDK and CDR2 SYGVNS. The CDR3, as DNA: TGTGCCAGCAGTGATCCAGGGGGGGCAGATGAAAAACTGTTTTTT. Amino acids: CASSDPGGADEKLFF.

CDR3 loop: CASMKEINSPLHF. For the CDR3, the DNA is TGTGCCAGCATGAAGGAAATAAATTCACCCCTCCACTTT. This rearrangement joins TRBV2 to TRBJ1-6; D not resolved. V lost 7 bases and J 7 bases, leaving 11 bases between the germline ends. The CDR3 extends over 13 amino acids. Germline-derived CDR1 and CDR2 are SNHLY and FYNNEI.

This chain connects TRBV7-9 to TRBJ1-2, with D perhaps TRBD1 (5 bases). This CDR3 contains 14 residues. V gave up 5 bases and J gave up 4 bases, with 14 bases separating them. The germline gives CDR1 SEHNR, CDR2 FQNEAQ (reference sequence). The CDR3 loop reads CASSPSDRLYGYTF. As DNA, the CDR3 is TGTGCCAGCAGCCCTAGTGACAGACTCTATGGCTACACCTTC.

Worth noting for this clone: The germline gene is not matched at one end of the junction; a read error may be the cause. The chain combines TRBV4-1 with TRBJ1-5, with D unresolved. CDR1 and CDR2 (germline): MGHRA, YSYEKL. CDR3 length equals 13 residues. The CDR3 DNA is TGCGCCAGCAGCCAAGCGACCGGCACCCCGCTGGATTTT. Encoded protein: CASSQATGTPLDF.